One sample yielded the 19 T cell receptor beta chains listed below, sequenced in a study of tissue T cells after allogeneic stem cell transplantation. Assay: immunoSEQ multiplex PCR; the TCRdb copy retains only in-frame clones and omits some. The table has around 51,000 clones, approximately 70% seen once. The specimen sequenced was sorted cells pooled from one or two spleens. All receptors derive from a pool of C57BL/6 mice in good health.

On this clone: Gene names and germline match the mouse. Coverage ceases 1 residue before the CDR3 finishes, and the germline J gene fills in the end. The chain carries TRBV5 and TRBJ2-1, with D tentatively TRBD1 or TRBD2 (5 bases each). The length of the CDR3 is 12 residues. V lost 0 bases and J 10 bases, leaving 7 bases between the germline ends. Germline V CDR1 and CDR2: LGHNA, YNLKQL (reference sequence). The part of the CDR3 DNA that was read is TGTGCCAGCAGCCAAGAGGGGCGAGAGCAGTTC. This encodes CASSQEGREQF. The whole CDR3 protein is CASSQEGREQFF.

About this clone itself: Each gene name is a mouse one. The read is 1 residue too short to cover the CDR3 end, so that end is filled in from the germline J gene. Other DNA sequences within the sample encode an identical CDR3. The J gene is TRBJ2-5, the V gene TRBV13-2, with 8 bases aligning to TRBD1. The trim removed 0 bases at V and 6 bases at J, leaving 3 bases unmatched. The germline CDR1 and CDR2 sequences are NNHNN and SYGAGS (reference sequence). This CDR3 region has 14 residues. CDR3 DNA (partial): TGTGCCAGCGGTGATGCAGGGGGCGGGGACACCCAGTAC. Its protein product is CASGDAGGGDTQY. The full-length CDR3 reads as CASGDAGGGDTQYF.

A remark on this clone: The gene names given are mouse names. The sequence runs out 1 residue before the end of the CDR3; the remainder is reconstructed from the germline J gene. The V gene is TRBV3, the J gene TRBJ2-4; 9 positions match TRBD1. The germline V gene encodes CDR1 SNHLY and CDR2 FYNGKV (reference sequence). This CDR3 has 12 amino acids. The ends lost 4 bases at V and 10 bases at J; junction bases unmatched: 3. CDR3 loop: CASSWNRGPLYF. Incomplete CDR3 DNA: TGTGCCAGCAGCTGGAACAGGGGGCCCTTGTAC.

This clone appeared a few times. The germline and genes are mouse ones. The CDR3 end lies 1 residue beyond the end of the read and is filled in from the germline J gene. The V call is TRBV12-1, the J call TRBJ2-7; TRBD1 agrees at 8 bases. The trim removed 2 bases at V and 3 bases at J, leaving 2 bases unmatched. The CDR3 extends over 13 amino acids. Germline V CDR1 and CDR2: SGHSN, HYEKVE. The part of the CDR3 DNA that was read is TGTGCCAGCTCTCCGACAGGGGACTATGAACAGTAC. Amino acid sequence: CASSPTGDYEQY. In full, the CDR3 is CASSPTGDYEQYF.

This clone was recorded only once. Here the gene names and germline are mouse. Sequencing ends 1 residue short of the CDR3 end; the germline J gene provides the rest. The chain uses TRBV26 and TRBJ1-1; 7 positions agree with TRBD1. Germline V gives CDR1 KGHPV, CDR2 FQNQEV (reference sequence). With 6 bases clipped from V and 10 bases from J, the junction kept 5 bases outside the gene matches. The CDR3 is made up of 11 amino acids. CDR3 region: CASRQGRRVFF. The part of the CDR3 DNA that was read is TGTGCCAGCAGACAGGGGAGGAGAGTCTTC.

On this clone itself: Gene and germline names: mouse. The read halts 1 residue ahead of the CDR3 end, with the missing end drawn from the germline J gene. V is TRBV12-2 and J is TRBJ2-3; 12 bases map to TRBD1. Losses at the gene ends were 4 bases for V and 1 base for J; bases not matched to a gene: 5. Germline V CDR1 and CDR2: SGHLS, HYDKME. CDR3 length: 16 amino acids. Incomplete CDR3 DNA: TGTGCCAGCTCACCGGGACAGGGGGCGGGTGCAGAAACGCTGTAT. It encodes CASSPGQGAGAETLY. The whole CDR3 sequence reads CASSPGQGAGAETLYF.

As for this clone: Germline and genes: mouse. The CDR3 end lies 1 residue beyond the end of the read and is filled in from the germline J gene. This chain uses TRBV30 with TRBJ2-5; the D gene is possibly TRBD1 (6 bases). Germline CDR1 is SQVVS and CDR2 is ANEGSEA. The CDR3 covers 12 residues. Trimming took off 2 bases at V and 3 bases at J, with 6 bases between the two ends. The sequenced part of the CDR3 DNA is TGTAGTTCTAGACAGGGGCAAGACACCCAGTAC. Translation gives CSSRQGQDTQY. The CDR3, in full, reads CSSRQGQDTQYF.

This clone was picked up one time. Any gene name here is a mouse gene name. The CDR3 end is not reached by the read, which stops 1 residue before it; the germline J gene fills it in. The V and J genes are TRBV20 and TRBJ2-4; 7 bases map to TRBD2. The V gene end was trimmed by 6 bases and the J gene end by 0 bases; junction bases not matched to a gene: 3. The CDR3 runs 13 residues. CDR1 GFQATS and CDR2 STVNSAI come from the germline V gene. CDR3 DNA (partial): TGTGGTGCCGACTGGGAGAGTCAAAACACCTTGTAC. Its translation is CGADWESQNTLY. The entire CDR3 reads CGADWESQNTLYF.

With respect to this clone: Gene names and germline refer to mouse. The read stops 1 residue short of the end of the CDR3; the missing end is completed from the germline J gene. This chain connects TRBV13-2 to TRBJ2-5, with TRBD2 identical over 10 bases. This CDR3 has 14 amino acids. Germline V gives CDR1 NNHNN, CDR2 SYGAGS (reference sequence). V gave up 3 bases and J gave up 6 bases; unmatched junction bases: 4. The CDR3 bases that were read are TGTGCCAGCGGTGCCTCGACTGGGGGGGACACCCAGTAC. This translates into CASGASTGGDTQY. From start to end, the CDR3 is CASGASTGGDTQYF.

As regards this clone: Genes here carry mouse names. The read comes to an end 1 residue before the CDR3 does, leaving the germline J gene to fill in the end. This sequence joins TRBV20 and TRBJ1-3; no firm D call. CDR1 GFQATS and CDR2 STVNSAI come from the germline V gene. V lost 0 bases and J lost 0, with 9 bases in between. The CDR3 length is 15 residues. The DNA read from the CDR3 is TGTGGTGCTAGGGATCTCCCATATTCTGGAAATACGCTCTAT. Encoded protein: CGARDLPYSGNTLY. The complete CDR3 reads CGARDLPYSGNTLYF.

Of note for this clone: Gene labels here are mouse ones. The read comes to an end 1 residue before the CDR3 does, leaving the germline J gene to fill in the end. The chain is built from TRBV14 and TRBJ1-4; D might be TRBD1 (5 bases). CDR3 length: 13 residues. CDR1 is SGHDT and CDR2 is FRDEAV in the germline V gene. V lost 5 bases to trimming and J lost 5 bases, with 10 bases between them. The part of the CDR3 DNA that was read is TGTGCCAGCAGGCCGGGACCGAACGAAAGATTATTT. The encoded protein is CASRPGPNERLF. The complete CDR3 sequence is CASRPGPNERLFF.

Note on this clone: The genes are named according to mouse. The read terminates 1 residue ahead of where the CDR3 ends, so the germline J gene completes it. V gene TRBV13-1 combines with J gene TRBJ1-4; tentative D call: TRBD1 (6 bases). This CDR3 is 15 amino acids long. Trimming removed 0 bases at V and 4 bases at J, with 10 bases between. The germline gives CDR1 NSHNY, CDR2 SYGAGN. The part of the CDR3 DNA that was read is TGTGCCAGCAGTGATGCATGGACAGTCAACGAAAGATTATTT. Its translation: CASSDAWTVNERLF. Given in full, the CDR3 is CASSDAWTVNERLFF.

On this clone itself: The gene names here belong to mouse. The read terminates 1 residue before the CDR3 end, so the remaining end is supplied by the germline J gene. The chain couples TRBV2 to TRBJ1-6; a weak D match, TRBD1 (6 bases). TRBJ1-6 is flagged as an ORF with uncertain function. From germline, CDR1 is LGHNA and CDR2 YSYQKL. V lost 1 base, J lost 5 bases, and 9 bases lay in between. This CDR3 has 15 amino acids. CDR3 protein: CASSQAGQDNSPLYF. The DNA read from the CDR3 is TGTGCCAGCAGCCAAGCGGGACAAGATAATTCGCCCCTCTAC.

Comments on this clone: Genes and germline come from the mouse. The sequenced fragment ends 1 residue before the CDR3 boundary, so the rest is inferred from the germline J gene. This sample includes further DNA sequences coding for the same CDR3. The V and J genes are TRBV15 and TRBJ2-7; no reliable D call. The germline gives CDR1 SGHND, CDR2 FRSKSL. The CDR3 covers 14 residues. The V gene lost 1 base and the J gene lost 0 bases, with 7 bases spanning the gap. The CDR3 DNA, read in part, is TGTGCCAGCAGTTTAGGGGGTAGCTCCTATGAACAGTAC. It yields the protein CASSLGGSSYEQY. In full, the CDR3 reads CASSLGGSSYEQYF.

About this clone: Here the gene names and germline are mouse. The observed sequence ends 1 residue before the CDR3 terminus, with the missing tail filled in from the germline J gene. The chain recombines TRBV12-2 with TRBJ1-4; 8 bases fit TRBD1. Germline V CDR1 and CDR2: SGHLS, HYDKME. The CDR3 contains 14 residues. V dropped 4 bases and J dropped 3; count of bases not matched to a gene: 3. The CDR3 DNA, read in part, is TGTGCCAGCTCAAGACAGGGGACCAACGAAAGATTATTT. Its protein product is CASSRQGTNERLF. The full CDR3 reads CASSRQGTNERLFF.

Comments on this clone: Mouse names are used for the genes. The DNA read from the CDR3 is TGTGCCAGCGGTCTGACAGGGGGCGAACAGTAC. Translation: CASGLTGGEQY. The whole CDR3 sequence is CASGLTGGEQYF. The genes are TRBV13-2 and TRBJ2-7; TRBD1 matches at 10 bases. Coverage ceases 1 residue before the CDR3 finishes, and the germline J gene fills in the end. Germline V gene sequence: CDR1 NNHNN, CDR2 SYGAGS (reference sequence). There are 12 residues in the CDR3. J lost 7 bases, V lost 4 bases, and 2 bases had no gene match.

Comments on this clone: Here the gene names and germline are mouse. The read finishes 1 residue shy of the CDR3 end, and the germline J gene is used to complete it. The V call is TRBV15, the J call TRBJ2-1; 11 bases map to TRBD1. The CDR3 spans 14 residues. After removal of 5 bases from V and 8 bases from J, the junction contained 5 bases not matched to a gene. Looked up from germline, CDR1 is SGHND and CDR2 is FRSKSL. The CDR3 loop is CASSPRTGGSEQFF. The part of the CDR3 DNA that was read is TGTGCCAGCAGTCCCAGGACAGGGGGCTCTGAGCAGTTC. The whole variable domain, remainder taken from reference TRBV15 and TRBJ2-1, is DAGVTQTPRHEVAEKGQTIILKCEPVSGHNDLFWYRQTKIQGLELLSYFRSKSLMEDGGAFKDRFKAEMLNSSFSTLKIQPTEPKDSAVYLCASSPRTGGSEQFFGPGTRLTVL.

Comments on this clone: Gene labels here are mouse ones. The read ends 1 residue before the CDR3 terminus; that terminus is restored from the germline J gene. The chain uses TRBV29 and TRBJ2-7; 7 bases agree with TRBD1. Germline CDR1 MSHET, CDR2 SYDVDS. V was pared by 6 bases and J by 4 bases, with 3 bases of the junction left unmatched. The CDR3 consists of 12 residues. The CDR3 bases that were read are TGTGCTAGCAGATCGGGACAGTATGAACAGTAC. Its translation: CASRSGQYEQY. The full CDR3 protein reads CASRSGQYEQYF.

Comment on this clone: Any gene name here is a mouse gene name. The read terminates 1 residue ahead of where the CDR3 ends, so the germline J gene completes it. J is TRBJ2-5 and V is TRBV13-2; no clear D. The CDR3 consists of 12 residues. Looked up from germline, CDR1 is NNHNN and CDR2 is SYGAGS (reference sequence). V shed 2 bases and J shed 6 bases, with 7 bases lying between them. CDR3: CASGEAGDTQYF. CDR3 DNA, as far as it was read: TGTGCCAGCGGTGAGGCGGGGGACACCCAGTAC.